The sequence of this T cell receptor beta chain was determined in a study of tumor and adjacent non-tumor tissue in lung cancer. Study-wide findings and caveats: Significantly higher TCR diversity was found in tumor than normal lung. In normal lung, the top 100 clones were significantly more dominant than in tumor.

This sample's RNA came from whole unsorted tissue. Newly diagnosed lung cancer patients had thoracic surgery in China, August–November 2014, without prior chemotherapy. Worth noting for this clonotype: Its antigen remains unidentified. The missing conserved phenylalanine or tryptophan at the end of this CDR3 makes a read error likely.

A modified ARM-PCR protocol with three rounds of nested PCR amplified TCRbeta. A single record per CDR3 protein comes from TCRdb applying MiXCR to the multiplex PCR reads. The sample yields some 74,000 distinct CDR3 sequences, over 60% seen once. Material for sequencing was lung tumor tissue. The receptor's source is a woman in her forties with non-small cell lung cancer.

DNA for the CDR3: TGTGCCACCAGTGATGGACACAGGGAGACCCAGTACATT. Protein: CATSDGHRETQYI. The gene calls are TRBV24-1 and TRBJ2-5; possibly TRBD1 for D (5 bases). The germline V gene encodes CDR1 KGHDR and CDR2 SFDVKD. V lost 3 bases, J lost 5 bases, and 9 bases lay in between. The CDR3 is made up of 13 amino acids.